These 8 T cell receptor beta chains share one sample of origin, sequenced in a study of regulatory T cells in long-lasting Graves disease. Libraries of TCR beta came from iRepertoire HTBI primers plus Arm-PCR of CDR3 regions. MiXCR, applied by TCRdb to the multiplex PCR reads, yields one record per CDR3 protein. In the table there are about 620,000 distinct CDR3 sequences, around 15% of which are singletons. Time point specified: newly diagnosed GD, antithyroid drugs for less than 3 months. RNA extracted from PBMCs served as the sequencing template. This same sample was also taken into another study, of T cells in Graves' hyperthyroidism and ophthalmopathy.

The input for sequencing was peripheral blood mononuclear cells (PBMCs), taken at new diagnosis, from a patient treated with antithyroid drugs. Receptor source: a woman aged 30 to 39 with Graves disease.

This clonotype has just one count. The chain is built from TRBV28 and TRBJ2-7; D perhaps matches TRBD2 (6 bases). Between the trimmed V and J ends, which lost 3 bases and 6 bases, there was a span of 9 bases. CDR1 is MDHEN and CDR2 is SYDVKM in the germline V gene. The CDR3 is 12 residues long. In DNA form, the CDR3 reads TGTGCCAGCAGTTTCCACGGGGGCGAGCAGTACTTC. Translated: CASSFHGGEQYF.

The chain has TRBV19 and TRBJ2-2; the D gene is possibly TRBD2 (6 bases). The CDR3 extends over 16 amino acids. V was clipped by 6 bases and J by 6 bases, with 20 bases between them. CDR1 and CDR2 (germline): LNHDA, SQIVND (reference sequence). The CDR3 protein is CASSLGSRGLAGELFF. The CDR3 DNA reads as TGTGCCAGTAGCCTGGGAAGCCGGGGGTTAGCCGGGGAGCTGTTTTTT.

This clonotype was recorded at least ten times. This chain uses TRBV28 with TRBJ1-5; weak D call: TRBD1 (6 bases). V lost 4 bases, J lost 6 bases, and 13 bases lay in between. Germline CDR1 reads MDHEN; CDR2 reads SYDVKM. CDR3 length: 14 residues. The CDR3 spells CASSSIQGFQPQHF. The CDR3 region has the DNA TGTGCCAGCAGTTCGATACAGGGTTTTCAGCCCCAGCATTTT.

The rearrangement joins TRBV25-1 to TRBJ1-4, with unresolved D. The germline V gene has CDR1 MGHDK and CDR2 SYGVNS. The CDR3 covers 15 residues. V was pared by 1 base and J by 6 bases, with 12 bases between. In nucleotides, the CDR3 is TGTGCCAGCAGTGAATCCCGGACTTTTGATGAAAAACTGTTTTTT. Its translation is CASSESRTFDEKLFF. Full variable domain (rest looked up from reference TRBV25-1 and TRBJ1-4): EADIYQTPRYLVIGTGKKITLECSQTMGHDKMYWYQQDPGMELHLIHYSYGVNSTEKGDLSSESTVSRIRTEHFPLTLESARPSHTSQYLCASSESRTFDEKLFFGSGTQLSVL.

This clonotype was seen repeatedly, ten times or more. CDR3 in amino acids: CASSVQGRGYGYTF. In DNA form, the CDR3 reads TGTGCCAGCAGTGTACAGGGGAGGGGCTATGGCTACACCTTC. This chain joins TRBV28 and TRBJ1-2; 7 bases are shared with TRBD1. The CDR3 totals 14 residues. CDR1 is MDHEN and CDR2 is SYDVKM in the germline V gene. Losses at the gene ends were 5 bases for V and 4 bases for J; bases not matched to a gene: 7.

In the case of this clonotype: Given a much more abundant clone one base away, this may be a read error. CDR3 in DNA: TGTGCCAGCAGCGTAGAACTAACGGCAATCTCCTACAATGAGCAGTTCTTC. Translating gives CASSVELTAISYNEQFF. The V gene is TRBV9, the J gene TRBJ2-1; D remains ambiguous. Germline assignment: CDR1 SGDLS and CDR2 YYNGEE. This CDR3 contains 17 residues. V lost 0 bases and J lost 0, with 13 bases in between.

For this clonotype: Relative to the germline gene, one junction end is altered; a read error may explain this. The chain couples TRBV2 to TRBJ2-2; 8 bases are shared with TRBD1. Per germline, CDR1 SNHLY and CDR2 FYNNEI. The CDR3 contains 13 residues. CDR3 nucleotides: TGTGCCCGCAGTGGACAGGGAACCGGGGAGCTGTTTTTT. It is translated as CARSGQGTGELFF.

The rearrangement links TRBV3-1 to TRBJ2-4, with D hard to call. The CDR3 sequence is 13 residues long. Germline assignment: CDR1 LGHDT and CDR2 YNNKEL (reference sequence). Trimming left V 5 bases short and J 4 bases short, with 9 bases between. The CDR3 protein is CASSTSRKNIQYF. CDR3 in DNA: TGTGCCAGCAGCACGAGCAGAAAAAACATTCAGTACTTC.